Given below is one T cell receptor beta chain in context. Its antigen is as yet unknown. Produced via immunoSEQ multiplex PCR; TCRdb's table is partial and in-frame only. The sample has approximately 58,000 clones; approximately 91% are singletons. This specimen comes from a study of OX40 agonist ivuxolimab in advanced cancers. Study information: Checkpoint inhibitors had been given previously to under 50% of patients.

Findings and limits, study-wide: Expansion of clones was among the lowest in partial responders at 0.1-3.0 mg/kg.

The V and J ends lost 5 bases and 6 bases, in that order; junction bases with no gene match: 11. The CDR3 length is 18 residues. Germline CDR1 reads MGHRA; CDR2 reads YSYEKL. The chain combines TRBV4-1 with TRBJ2-2, with 14 bases lining up with TRBD2. The material was CD4+ or CD8+ T cells sorted from blood, obtained in a trial of the OX40 agonist ivuxolimab. This receptor was identified in an adult with an advanced solid tumor such as melanoma, head and neck, liver or kidney cancer. The CDR3 DNA sequence: TGCGCCAGCAGCTCCCGACTAGCGGGAGGGAGGAGTCCCGGGGAGCTGTTTTTT. It specifies CASSSRLAGGRSPGELFF.